This paragraph reports one T cell receptor (beta chain). Its matching antigen is unknown. This sample was taken from a study of shared clonotypes between healthy human individuals. Study conclusions and caveats: In contrast to clonotypes shared by all four donors, non-shared clonotypes had lower generation probabilities. Limited genetic and exposure-history diversity came from having few donors. Generally, naive subsets (rather than memory subsets) showed larger estimated richness.

Every subset's genomic DNA went evenly onto several immunoSEQ plates. TCRdb's copy holds only in-frame clones and misses some; the assay was immunoSEQ multiplex PCR. This sample has some 2 million clones; roughly 94% occur once, and the top ten carry roughly 1%. CD45RO negativity and positive selection for CCR7 defined naive CD8 cells, a population that excluded terminally differentiated effector memory CD45RA+ cells. What was sequenced was naive CD8+ T cells sorted from blood. The TCR was taken from a man aged 18-30 years in good health.

The DNA of the CDR3 is TGTGCCAGCAGCGATCGCTGGAGCGGGAGTGGGTACGAGCAGTACTTC. It yields the protein CASSDRWSGSGYEQYF. The chain combines TRBV5-6 with TRBJ2-7; 8 nucleotides match TRBD2. Per germline, CDR1 SGHDT and CDR2 YYEEEE. CDR3 length: 16 residues. The V segment lost 4 bases and the J segment 4 bases; nucleotides outside the gene matches: 13. The entire variable domain, with the rest obtained from reference TRBV5-6 and TRBJ2-7, is as follows: DAGVTQSPTHLIKTRGQQVTLRCSPKSGHDTVSWYQQALGQGPQFIFQYYEEEERQRGNFPDRFSGHQFPNYSSELNVNALLLGDSALYLCASSDRWSGSGYEQYFGPGTRLTVT.